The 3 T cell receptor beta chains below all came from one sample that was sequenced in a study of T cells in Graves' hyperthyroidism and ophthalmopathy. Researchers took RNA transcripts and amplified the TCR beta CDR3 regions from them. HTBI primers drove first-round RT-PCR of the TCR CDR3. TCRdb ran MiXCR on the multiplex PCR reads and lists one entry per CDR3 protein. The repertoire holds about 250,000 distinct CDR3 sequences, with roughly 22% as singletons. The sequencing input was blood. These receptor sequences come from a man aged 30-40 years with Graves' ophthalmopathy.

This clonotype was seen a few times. The CDR3 region has the DNA TGTGCCAGCACCTCTAGCGGGATGAGGGAGCAGTACTTC. Its translation: CASTSSGMREQYF. V is TRBV2 and J is TRBJ2-7; 9 positions agree with TRBD2. The CDR3 extends over 13 amino acids. The trim removed 7 bases at V and 7 bases at J, leaving 8 bases unmatched. CDR1 is SNHLY, CDR2 FYNNEI, per germline.

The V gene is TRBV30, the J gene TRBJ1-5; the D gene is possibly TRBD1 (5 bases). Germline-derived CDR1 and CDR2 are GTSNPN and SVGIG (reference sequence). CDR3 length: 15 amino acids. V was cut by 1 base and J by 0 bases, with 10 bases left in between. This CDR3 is CAWSGGEYSNQPQHF. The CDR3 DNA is TGTGCCTGGAGTGGGGGGGAATATAGCAATCAGCCCCAGCATTTT. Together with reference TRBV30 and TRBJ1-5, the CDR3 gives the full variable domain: SQTIHQWPATLVQPVGSPLSLECTVEGTSNPNLYWYRQAAGRGLQLLFYSVGIGQISSEVPQNLSASRPQDRQFILSSKKLLLSDSGFYLCAWSGGEYSNQPQHFGDGTRLSIL.

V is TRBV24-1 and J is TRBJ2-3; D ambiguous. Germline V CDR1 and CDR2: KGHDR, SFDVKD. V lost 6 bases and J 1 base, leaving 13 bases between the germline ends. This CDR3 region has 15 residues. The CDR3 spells CATSSNDHRTDTQYF. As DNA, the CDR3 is TGTGCCACCAGTTCCAACGATCACCGCACAGATACGCAGTATTTT.